The 27 T cell receptor beta chains reported below all come from one sample, sequenced in a study of blood T cell repertoires in COVID-19 (dated by TCRdb to 2020 to 2022). The receptor library was made with the immunoSEQ multiplex PCR assay. TCRdb mirrors the immuneACCESS table, restricted to in-frame sequences. Some clones are absent from its copies; in checked studies, under half trace to an unresolved V gene, and the reason for the others is unknown. This sample lists roughly 67,000 clones; approximately 88% were detected once. The top ten clonotypes cover around 1.3% of the sample. Sequenced input: peripheral blood. These receptors were obtained from a woman aged 60-75 years with acute or convalescent COVID-19.

This chain connects TRBV5-1 to TRBJ1-4; TRBD1 is a possible D gene (6 bases). Trimming left V 0 bases short and J 3 bases short, with 12 bases between. The CDR3 is made up of 16 amino acids. CDR1 and CDR2 (germline): SGHRS, YFSETQ. CDR3 sequence (DNA): TGCGCCAGCAGCTTGGAGGGGGATCGGGCTAATGAAAAACTGTTTTTT. Amino acids: CASSLEGDRANEKLFF.

The gene calls are TRBV4-2 and TRBJ2-3, with a possible D match to TRBD1 (6 bases). This CDR3 comprises 13 residues. Germline values: CDR1 LGHNA, CDR2 YNFKEQ. Trimming took 1 base from V and 6 from J, leaving 8 bases between them. The chain's CDR3 is CASSQGGLDTQYF. The CDR3, as DNA: TGTGCCAGCAGCCAAGGGGGGCTGGATACGCAGTATTTT.

V usage is TRBV19 and J usage is TRBJ2-2, with TRBD2 as a possible D gene (5 bases). This CDR3 region has 13 residues. CDR1 is LNHDA and CDR2 is SQIVND in the germline V gene (reference sequence). The V end lost 3 bases, the J end lost 3 bases, and 5 bases lay between the germline ends. CDR3 DNA sequence: TGTGCCAGTAGTATCGGGGACACCGGGGAGCTGTTTTTT. This gives the protein CASSIGDTGELFF.

V is TRBV29-1 and J is TRBJ1-1, with D possibly TRBD1 on 6 matching bases. There are 14 residues in the CDR3. V shed 4 bases and J shed 0 bases, with 12 bases lying between them. Looked up from germline, CDR1 is SQVTM and CDR2 is ANQGSEA. The DNA of the CDR3 is TGCAGCGTTGGGGACATAGTCATGAACACTGAAGCTTTCTTT. Its protein product is CSVGDIVMNTEAFF. Full variable domain (missing parts from reference TRBV29-1 and TRBJ1-1): SAVISQKPSRDICQRGTSLTIQCQVDSQVTMMFWYRQQPGQSLTLIATANQGSEATYESGFVIDKFPISRPNLTFSTLTVSNMSPEDSSIYLCSVGDIVMNTEAFFGQGTRLTVV.

Notes on this clone: The junction departs from the called germline gene at one end, perhaps through a read error. This chain uses TRBV30 with TRBJ1-2; a possible D gene is TRBD1 (5 bases). Germline CDR1 GTSNPN, CDR2 SVGIG (reference sequence). The CDR3 is made up of 8 amino acids. This CDR3 reads CACETEKF. The CDR3 region has the DNA TGTGCCTGCGAGACAGAGAAATTC.

The V and J genes are TRBV6-5 and TRBJ1-6; 9 bases align to TRBD1. Trimming took 2 bases from V and 8 from J; bases not matched to a gene: 7. This CDR3 is built from 16 residues. The germline CDR1 and CDR2 sequences are MNHEY and SVGAGI. CDR3 amino acids: CASSYHQGQGYSPLHF. DNA of the CDR3: TGTGCCAGCAGTTACCATCAGGGACAGGGATATTCACCCCTCCACTTT.

The J gene is TRBJ1-2, the V gene TRBV7-3; 7 bases match TRBD1. CDR1 and CDR2 from the germline V gene are SGHTA and FQGTGA. Losses at the gene ends were 5 bases for V and 4 bases for J; bases not matched to a gene: 4. The CDR3 extends over 13 amino acids. The chain's CDR3 is CASSMDRSYGYTF. Written as DNA, the CDR3 is TGTGCCAGCAGCATGGACAGGTCCTATGGCTACACCTTC.

The chain joins TRBV15 to TRBJ1-2; D is undetermined. CDR3 length: 14 residues. Germline lookup yields CDR1 LNHNV and CDR2 YYDKDF (reference sequence). With 3 bases removed from V and 7 bases from J, the gap between germline ends came to 15 bases. CDR3 amino acids: CATSRDLTEVGYTF. In DNA form, the CDR3 reads TGTGCCACCAGCAGGGATCTAACGGAGGTTGGCTACACCTTC.

The rearrangement links TRBV2 to TRBJ2-5, with D maybe TRBD2 (6 bases). Germline lookup yields CDR1 SNHLY and CDR2 FYNNEI. The V end lost 6 bases, the J end lost 2 bases, and 10 bases lay between the germline ends. CDR3 size: 13 residues. CDR3 DNA: TGTGCCAGCAGGGGAGGAGGACAAGAGACCCAGTACTTC. It codes for CASRGGGQETQYF. Full variable domain (missing parts from reference TRBV2 and TRBJ2-5): EPEVTQTPSHQVTQMGQEVILRCVPISNHLYFYWYRQILGQKVEFLVSFYNNEISEKSEIFDDQFSVERPDGSNFTLKIRSTKLEDSAMYFCASRGGGQETQYFGPGTRLLVL.

This clone occurred once. The chain combines TRBV5-5 with TRBJ2-1; the match to TRBD2 covers 9 bases. Unmatched junction bases numbered 5, after V lost 0 bases and J lost 16 bases. CDR3 length: 12 amino acids. The germline V gene encodes CDR1 SGHKS and CDR2 YYEKEE (reference sequence). The CDR3 coding sequence is TGTGCCAGCAGCTTGGAGGCGGGAGGGAAATTCTTC. Its translation is CASSLEAGGKFF.

The chain is built from TRBV29-1 and TRBJ2-1; 7 nucleotides line up with TRBD1. There are 12 residues in the CDR3. The germline V gene encodes CDR1 SQVTM and CDR2 ANQGSEA. V was pared by 4 bases and J by 6 bases, with 3 bases of the junction left unmatched. For the CDR3, the DNA is TGCAGCGTTGTCACAGGGGTCAATGAGCAGTTCTTC. Encoded protein: CSVVTGVNEQFF.

The rearrangement links TRBV7-9 to TRBJ2-4; 9 bases are a match to TRBD2. This CDR3 contains 17 residues. The junction had 16 bases not matched to a gene; V was cut back by 5 bases and J by 8 bases. Germline values: CDR1 SEHNR, CDR2 FQNEAQ (reference sequence). CDR3 sequence (DNA): TGTGCCAGCAGCCCATCGCCGGGCCTGGGACTAGCTTACATTCAGTACTTC. Residues: CASSPSPGLGLAYIQYF.

The chain couples TRBV2 to TRBJ1-4; D uncertain. Germline V CDR1 and CDR2: SNHLY, FYNNEI. V gave up 10 bases and J gave up 2 bases, with 14 bases separating them. CDR3 length: 14 amino acids. For the CDR3, the DNA is TGTGCCACCACGGACGGCGGGACTAATGAAAAACTGTTTTTT. It specifies CATTDGGTNEKLFF.

The CDR3 here is CAIRGLDDNEQFF. CDR3 DNA sequence: TGTGCCATCCGGGGACTAGACGACAATGAGCAGTTCTTC. The V call is TRBV6-6, the J call TRBJ2-1; TRBD2 aligns across 8 bases. The CDR3 spans 13 residues. Germline V gives CDR1 MNHNY, CDR2 SVGAGI (reference sequence). The V segment lost 10 bases and the J segment 5 bases; nucleotides outside the gene matches: 7.

The chain combines TRBV7-2 with TRBJ1-5; tentative D call: TRBD1 (5 bases). The germline CDR1 and CDR2 sequences are SGHTA and FQGNSA. CDR3 length: 16 amino acids. V gave up 1 base and J gave up 6 bases, with 16 bases separating them. CDR3 DNA sequence: TGTGCCAGCAGCTTAGAGTCGAGGCAAGGGGCTCAGCCCCAGCATTTT. This sequence encodes CASSLESRQGAQPQHF.

The chain carries TRBV18 and TRBJ2-2; possibly TRBD2 for D (6 bases). The CDR3 is 15 residues long. Trimming took 1 base from V and 1 from J, leaving 7 bases between them. Germline values: CDR1 KGHSH, CDR2 LQKENI. The CDR3 nucleotides are TGTGCCAGCTCACCACGGGGGGTGAACACCGGGGAGCTGTTTTTT. Amino acid sequence: CASSPRGVNTGELFF. Drawing the rest from reference TRBV18 and TRBJ2-2, the complete variable domain is NAGVMQNPRHLVRRRGQEARLRCSPMKGHSHVYWYRQLPEEGLKFMVYLQKENIIDESGMPKERFSAEFPKEGPSILRIQQVVRGDSAAYFCASSPRGVNTGELFFGEGSRLTVL.

This chain joins TRBV19 and TRBJ1-5; D gene unclear. The CDR3 totals 14 residues. V lost 1 base to trimming and J lost 4 bases, with 8 bases between them. CDR1 LNHDA and CDR2 SQIVND come from the germline V gene (reference sequence). In DNA, the CDR3 is TGTGCCAGTAGTATAGTGGGAGGGAATCAGCCCCAGCATTTT. Translating it yields CASSIVGGNQPQHF.

The chain carries TRBV10-3 and TRBJ1-1; TRBD1 might be the D (5 bases). Germline V gene lookup returns CDR1 ENHRY and CDR2 SYGVKD. This CDR3 region has 15 residues. With 0 bases removed from V and 8 bases from J, the gap between germline ends came to 16 bases. In DNA, the CDR3 is TGTGCCATCAGTGAGTCAGGAGGGAGGGGAACAGAAGCTTTCTTT. Translation: CAISESGGRGTEAFF.

CDR3 DNA: TGTGCCAGCATTCCGGGACAGCGCACAGATACGCAGTATTTT. As protein: CASIPGQRTDTQYF. The chain couples TRBV6-5 to TRBJ2-3; 7 bases match TRBD1. The J segment lost 1 base and the V segment lost 7 bases, leaving 5 bases of the junction unmatched. The CDR3 extends over 14 amino acids. Looked up from germline, CDR1 is MNHEY and CDR2 is SVGAGI.

This chain joins TRBV5-6 and TRBJ1-2; 9 bases fit TRBD1. Germline assignment: CDR1 SGHDT and CDR2 YYEEEE. This CDR3 has 14 residues. The V segment lost 0 bases and the J segment 8 bases; nucleotides outside the gene matches: 5. The DNA of the CDR3 is TGTGCCAGCAGCTTGGAAGACAGGGGGAGCGGCTACACCTTC. It codes for CASSLEDRGSGYTF. Variable domain in full (rest from reference TRBV5-6 and TRBJ1-2): DAGVTQSPTHLIKTRGQQVTLRCSPKSGHDTVSWYQQALGQGPQFIFQYYEEEERQRGNFPDRFSGHQFPNYSSELNVNALLLGDSALYLCASSLEDRGSGYTFGSGTRLTVV.

This chain joins TRBV19 and TRBJ2-2; a weak D match, TRBD1 (5 bases). V lost 4 bases and J lost 3, with 6 bases in between. The V gene's germline CDR1 is LNHDA and CDR2 SQIVND (reference sequence). The CDR3 extends over 13 amino acids. CDR3 sequence reads: CASSKGYTGELFF. In nucleotides, the CDR3 is TGTGCCAGTAGTAAGGGGTACACCGGGGAGCTGTTTTTT.

V usage is TRBV4-1 and J usage is TRBJ1-1; D is possibly TRBD1 (5 bases). Trimming pared 1 base from V and 3 bases from J, leaving 12 bases between. The CDR3 extends over 15 amino acids. The germline CDR1 and CDR2 sequences are MGHRA and YSYEKL. The CDR3 bases are TGCGCCAGCAGCCAAGTTCAGGGCAGGTACACTGAAGCTTTCTTT. As protein: CASSQVQGRYTEAFF.

This clone occurred a few times. The chain combines TRBV3-1 (or the pseudogene TRBV3-2) with TRBJ2-3; D gene ambiguous. The CDR3 spans 13 residues. V was cut by 1 base and J by 2 bases, with 4 bases left in between. Per the germline V gene, CDR1 is LGHDT and CDR2 is YNNKEL (reference sequence). The CDR3 spells CASSQGATDTQYF. CDR3 nucleotide sequence: TGTGCCAGCAGCCAAGGGGCCACAGATACGCAGTATTTT.

This clone was observed a handful of times. The chain has TRBV7-8 and TRBJ2-5, with D maybe TRBD2 (5 bases). The CDR3 is made up of 16 amino acids. V dropped 1 base and J dropped 9 bases, with 21 bases sitting between them. CDR1 is SGHVS, CDR2 FQNEAQ, per germline. The CDR3 DNA is TGTGCCAGCAGCTTAGTAGCCGCCCAAGAGGGTCGGGCCCAGTACTTC. It encodes CASSLVAAQEGRAQYF. Supplemented by reference TRBV7-8 and TRBJ2-5, the full variable domain reads GAGVSQSPRYKVAKRGQDVALRCDPISGHVSLFWYQQALGQGPEFLTYFQNEAQLDKSGLPSDRFFAERPEGSVSTLKIQRTQQEDSAVYLCASSLVAAQEGRAQYFGPGTRLLVL.

The V and J genes are TRBV4-2 and TRBJ2-6, with D maybe TRBD1 (7 bases). Germline CDR1 is LGHNA and CDR2 is YNFKEQ. The CDR3 totals 18 residues. V shed 0 bases and J shed 2 bases, with 14 bases lying between them. In nucleotides, the CDR3 is TGTGCCAGCAGCCAAGACCAGGGGGGTGGGGCTGGGGCCAACGTCCTGACTTTC. The encoded protein is CASSQDQGGGAGANVLTF.

This clone showed up just once. The chain has TRBV11-2 and TRBJ1-1, with D uncertain. Between the trimmed V and J ends, which lost 1 base and 10 bases, there was a span of 13 bases. Germline V gives CDR1 SGHAT, CDR2 FQNNGV. The CDR3 is 13 residues long. CDR3 DNA sequence: TGTGCCAGCAGCTTAGTAAGGAACAGTGCAGCTTTCTTT. It yields the protein CASSLVRNSAAFF.

The V call is TRBV2, the J call TRBJ2-5; 13 nucleotides line up with TRBD2. From germline, CDR1 is SNHLY and CDR2 FYNNEI. V lost 0 bases, J lost 5 bases, and 24 bases stayed unmatched. CDR3 length: 23 amino acids. The CDR3 coding sequence is TGTGCCAGCAGTGAAGCATTTCTTACTAGCGGGAGGGTTCGGAAGCCGAACCGGGAGACCCAGTACTTC. Its translation is CASSEAFLTSGRVRKPNRETQYF.